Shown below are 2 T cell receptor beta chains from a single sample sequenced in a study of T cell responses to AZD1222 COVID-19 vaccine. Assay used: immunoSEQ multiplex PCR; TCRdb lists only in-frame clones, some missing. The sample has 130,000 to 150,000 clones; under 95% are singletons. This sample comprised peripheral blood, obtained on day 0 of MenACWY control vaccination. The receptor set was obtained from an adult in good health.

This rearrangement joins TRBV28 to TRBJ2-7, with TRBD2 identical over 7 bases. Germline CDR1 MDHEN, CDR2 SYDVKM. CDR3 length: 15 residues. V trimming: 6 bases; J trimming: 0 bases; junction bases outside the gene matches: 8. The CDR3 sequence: CASSPTSASSYEQYF. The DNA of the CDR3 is TGTGCCAGCAGCCCCACTAGCGCCAGCTCCTACGAGCAGTACTTC. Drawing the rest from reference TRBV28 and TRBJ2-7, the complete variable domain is DVKVTQSSRYLVKRTGEKVFLECVQDMDHENMFWYRQDPGLGLRLIYFSYDVKMKEKGDIPEGYSVSREKKERFSLILESASTNQTSMYLCASSPTSASSYEQYFGPGTRLTVT.

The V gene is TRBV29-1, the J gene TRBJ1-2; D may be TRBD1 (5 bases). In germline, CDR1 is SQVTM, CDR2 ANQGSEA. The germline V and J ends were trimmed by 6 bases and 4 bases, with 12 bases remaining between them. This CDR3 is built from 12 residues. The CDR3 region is CSVGGEAYGYTF. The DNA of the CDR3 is TGCAGCGTGGGGGGTGAGGCCTATGGCTACACCTTC.